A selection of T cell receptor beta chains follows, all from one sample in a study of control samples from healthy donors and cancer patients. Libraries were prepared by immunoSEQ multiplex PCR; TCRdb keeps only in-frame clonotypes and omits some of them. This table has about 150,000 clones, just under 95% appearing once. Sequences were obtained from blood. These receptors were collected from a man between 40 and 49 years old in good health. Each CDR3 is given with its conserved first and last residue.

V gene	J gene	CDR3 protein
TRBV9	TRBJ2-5	CASSVGRTGTETQYF
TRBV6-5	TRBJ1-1	CASGGTGWTEAFF
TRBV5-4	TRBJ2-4	CASSPGAGGGGGNIQYF
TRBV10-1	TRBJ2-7	CASSESPGYEQYF
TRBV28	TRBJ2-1	CASSPVGAGVLSEQFF
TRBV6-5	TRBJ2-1	CASSPDGHSYNEQFF
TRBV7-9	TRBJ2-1	CASSEILAGSYNEQFF
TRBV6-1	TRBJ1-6	CASSDQGNGPLHF
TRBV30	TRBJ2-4	CAWSAGTSASGIQYF
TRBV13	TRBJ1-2	CASSLAQEGGGYTF
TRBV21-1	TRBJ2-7	CASSKGCSTGPTYEQYF
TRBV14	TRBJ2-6	CASSHSGRGFGANVLTF
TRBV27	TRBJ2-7	CASSPLGKNSYEQYF
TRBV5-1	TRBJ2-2	CASSPWRDDTGELFF
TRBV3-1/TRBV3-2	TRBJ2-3	CASSQSGGGDTQYF
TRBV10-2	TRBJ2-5	CASSESTQETQYF
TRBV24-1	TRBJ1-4	CATSDPGGENEKLFF
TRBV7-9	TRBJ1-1	CASSFGPANTEAFF
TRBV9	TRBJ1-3	CASSTQGVSGNTIYF
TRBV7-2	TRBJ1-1	CASSLAGTVEAFF
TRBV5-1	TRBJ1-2	CASRRGQEGGYTF
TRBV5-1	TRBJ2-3	CASSTTGTPGTQYF
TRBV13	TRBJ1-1	CASSLGAGSTEAFF
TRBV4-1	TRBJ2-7	CASSRRPPAGGSYEQYF
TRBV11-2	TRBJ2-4	CASSLDGSTWDIQYF
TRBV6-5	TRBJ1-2	CASSGQGRRNYGYTF
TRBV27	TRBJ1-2	CASSLRSAANYGYTF
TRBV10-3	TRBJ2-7	CAIRDSSGTSSYEQYF
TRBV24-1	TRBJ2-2	CATSDPTGPTGELFF
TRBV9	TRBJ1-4	CASSVATGTATNEKLFF
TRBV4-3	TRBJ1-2	CASRPAEGYSGYTF
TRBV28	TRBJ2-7	CASSFVGPYEQYF